These T cell receptor beta chains were read from a single sample in a study of response to subunit inactivated influenza vaccine. Via MiXCR, TCRdb re-called the RT-PCR reads, giving one row per CDR3 protein. Here the sample spans approximately 300,000 distinct CDR3 sequences, about 20% being singletons. This sample comprised PBMCs from blood, obtained about 20 months after vaccination. The source of these receptors is a man aged 45 to 70 who received an inactivated influenza vaccine. Each CDR3 is given with its conserved first and last residue. The D gene is left open where the match is weak. Some rows mark clone size as missing; the rest say once, few, many or name a class of expanded clone.

d_gene: .
v_gene: TRBV4-1
abundance: few
j_gene: TRBJ1-1
CDR3aa: CASRQVRGRGDTEAFF
CDR3nt: TGCGCCAGCAGGCAAGTCAGGGGCCGGGGGGATACTGAAGCTTTCTTT

d_gene: .
v_gene: TRBV5-1
abundance: few
j_gene: TRBJ2-2
CDR3aa: CASSLQGGTGELFF
CDR3nt: TGCGCCAGCAGCTTACAGGGAGGGACCGGGGAGCTGTTTTTT

d_gene: TRBD1
v_gene: TRBV11-2
abundance: few
j_gene: TRBJ1-1
CDR3aa: CASSFDRVSRNTEAFF
CDR3nt: TGTGCCAGCAGCTTCGACAGGGTATCAAGGAACACTGAAGCTTTCTTT

d_gene: .
v_gene: TRBV15
abundance: few
j_gene: TRBJ1-5
CDR3aa: CATSRDITESQPQHF
CDR3nt: TGTGCCACCAGCAGAGATATAACAGAAAGTCAGCCCCAGCATTTT

d_gene: TRBD1
v_gene: TRBV5-1
abundance: once
j_gene: TRBJ2-3
CDR3aa: CASSSGQTSTDTQYF
CDR3nt: TGCGCCAGCAGCTCGGGACAGACAAGCACAGATACGCAGTATTTT

d_gene: TRBD2
v_gene: TRBV28
abundance: .
j_gene: TRBJ2-5
CDR3aa: CASSPETSGAIFGAETQYF
CDR3nt: TGTGCCAGCAGTCCAGAGACTAGCGGGGCGATATTCGGCGCCGAGACCCAGTACTTC

d_gene: .
v_gene: TRBV5-1
abundance: .
j_gene: TRBJ2-5
CDR3aa: CASSLRAAQETQYF
CDR3nt: TGCGCCAGCAGCTTACGAGCAGCCCAAGAGACCCAGTACTTC

d_gene: TRBD1
v_gene: TRBV28
abundance: few
j_gene: TRBJ1-5
CDR3aa: CANNRGLRPQHF
CDR3nt: TGTGCCAACAACAGGGGTTTAAGGCCCCAGCATTTT

d_gene: .
v_gene: TRBV20-1
abundance: .
j_gene: TRBJ2-3
CDR3aa: CSGSPPWGQGGTDTQYF
CDR3nt: TGCAGTGGCAGCCCCCCTTGGGGACAAGGGGGCACAGATACGCAGTATTTT

d_gene: .
v_gene: TRBV19
abundance: few
j_gene: TRBJ1-1
CDR3aa: CASSIGGGAFTEAFF
CDR3nt: TGTGCCAGTAGTATAGGTGGGGGCGCGTTCACTGAAGCTTTCTTT

d_gene: .
v_gene: TRBV12-3/TRBV12-4
abundance: .
j_gene: TRBJ2-3
CDR3aa: CASILQGPFTDTQYF
CDR3nt: TGTGCCAGCATCTTACAGGGTCCTTTCACAGATACGCAGTATTTT

d_gene: .
v_gene: TRBV7-9
abundance: few
j_gene: TRBJ2-1
CDR3aa: CASSLKGIDEQFF
CDR3nt: TGTGCCAGCAGCCTGAAGGGGATCGATGAGCAGTTCTTC

d_gene: TRBD1
v_gene: TRBV7-3
abundance: few
j_gene: TRBJ1-2
CDR3aa: CASSQDLTGGDGYTF
CDR3nt: TGTGCCAGCAGCCAGGATTTGACAGGGGGGGATGGCTACACCTTC

d_gene: .
v_gene: TRBV15
abundance: .
j_gene: TRBJ2-2
CDR3aa: CATGSVYTGELFF
CDR3nt: TGTGCCACCGGTTCCGTGTACACCGGGGAGCTGTTTTTT

d_gene: TRBD1
v_gene: TRBV9
abundance: few
j_gene: TRBJ2-3
CDR3aa: CASSATGSDTQYF
CDR3nt: TGTGCCAGCAGCGCGACAGGGTCAGATACGCAGTATTTT

d_gene: .
v_gene: TRBV7-6
abundance: .
j_gene: TRBJ2-1
CDR3aa: CASSLDSLPYNEQFF
CDR3nt: TGTGCCAGCAGCTTAGATAGCCTACCCTACAATGAGCAGTTCTTC

d_gene: TRBD1
v_gene: TRBV5-1
abundance: few
j_gene: TRBJ2-3
CDR3aa: CASSAGTGKTTQYF
CDR3nt: TGCGCCAGCAGCGCGGGGACAGGGAAGACCACGCAGTATTTT

d_gene: .
v_gene: TRBV19
abundance: .
j_gene: TRBJ1-2
CDR3aa: CASSIGGRDYGYTF
CDR3nt: TGTGCCAGTAGTATTGGGGGGCGCGACTATGGCTACACCTTC

d_gene: .
v_gene: TRBV5-5
abundance: .
j_gene: TRBJ1-5
CDR3aa: CASSLRGIDNQPQHF
CDR3nt: TGTGCCAGCAGCTTAAGGGGCATCGACAATCAGCCCCAGCATTTT

d_gene: .
v_gene: TRBV2
abundance: .
j_gene: TRBJ1-4
CDR3aa: CASRTDNEKLFF
CDR3nt: TGTGCCAGCAGGACGGATAATGAAAAACTGTTTTTT

d_gene: .
v_gene: TRBV27
abundance: few
j_gene: TRBJ1-5
CDR3aa: CASSRGPHGKPQHF
CDR3nt: TGTGCCAGCAGCCGGGGACCGCATGGGAAGCCCCAGCATTTT

d_gene: .
v_gene: TRBV19
abundance: few
j_gene: TRBJ2-4
CDR3aa: CASSISQGNIQYF
CDR3nt: TGTGCCAGTAGTATAAGCCAGGGAAACATTCAGTACTTC

d_gene: .
v_gene: TRBV20-1
abundance: few
j_gene: TRBJ1-5
CDR3aa: CSARIFNQPQHF
CDR3nt: TGCAGTGCTAGAATCTTTAATCAGCCCCAGCATTTT

d_gene: .
v_gene: TRBV6-5
abundance: .
j_gene: TRBJ2-5
CDR3aa: CASSYRYPDSQETQYF
CDR3nt: TGTGCCAGCAGTTATAGGTACCCTGATTCACAAGAGACCCAGTACTTC

d_gene: .
v_gene: TRBV12-3/TRBV12-4
abundance: few
j_gene: TRBJ1-5
CDR3aa: CASSLYSNNQPQHF
CDR3nt: TGTGCCAGCAGTTTATATTCAAACAATCAGCCCCAGCATTTT

d_gene: .
v_gene: TRBV9
abundance: .
j_gene: TRBJ1-6
CDR3aa: CASSDEVGHSPLHF
CDR3nt: TGTGCCAGCAGCGACGAGGTTGGGCATTCACCCCTCCACTTT